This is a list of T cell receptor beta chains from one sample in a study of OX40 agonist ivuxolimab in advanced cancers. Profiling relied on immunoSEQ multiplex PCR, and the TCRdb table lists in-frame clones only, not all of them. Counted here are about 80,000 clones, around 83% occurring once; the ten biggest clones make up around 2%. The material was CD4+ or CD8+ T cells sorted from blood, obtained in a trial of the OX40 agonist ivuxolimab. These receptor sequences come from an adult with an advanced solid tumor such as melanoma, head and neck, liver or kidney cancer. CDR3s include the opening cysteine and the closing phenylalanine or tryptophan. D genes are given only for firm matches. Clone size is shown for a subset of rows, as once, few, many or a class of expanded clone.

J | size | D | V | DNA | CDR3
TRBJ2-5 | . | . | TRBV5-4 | TGTGCCAGCAGCATGGGGGATCTAGCCGGCGCAAGGGCCCAGTACTTC | CASSMGDLAGARAQYF
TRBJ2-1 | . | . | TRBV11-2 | TGTGCCAGCAGCCCGACCCAGCGCACCTACAATGAGCAGTTCTTC | CASSPTQRTYNEQFF
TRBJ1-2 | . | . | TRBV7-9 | TGTGCCAGCAGCTTAGGGGTCGGGTCGGAGGGAGGCTACACCTTC | CASSLGVGSEGGYTF
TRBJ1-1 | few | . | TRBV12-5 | TGTGCTAGTGGGACCACGAACACTGAAGCTTTCTTT | CASGTTNTEAFF
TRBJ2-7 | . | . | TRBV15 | TGTGCCACCAGCAGGGGAGGGGATACAGGGGTCGCCACCTACGAGCAGTACTTC | CATSRGGDTGVATYEQYF
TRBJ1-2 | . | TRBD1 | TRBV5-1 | TGCGCCAGCAGCACGGGACAGGGGGCGCACACTAACTATGGCTACACCTTC | CASSTGQGAHTNYGYTF
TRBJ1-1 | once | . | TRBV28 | TGTGCCAGCAGTTCCCCCGGCAAGGACACTGAAGCTTTCTTT | CASSSPGKDTEAFF
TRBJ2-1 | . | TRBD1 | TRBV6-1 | TGTGCCAGCAGAGAGTTGGACAGGGCGCCCGAGCAGTTCTTC | CASRELDRAPEQFF
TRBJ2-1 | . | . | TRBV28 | TGTGCCAGCAGTCGCCCAGGTCTAGCCGGCTACAATGAGCAGTTCTTC | CASSRPGLAGYNEQFF
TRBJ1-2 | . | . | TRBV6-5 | TGTGCCAGCAGTTACTCGATGGAGGGTGGCTACACCTTC | CASSYSMEGGYTF
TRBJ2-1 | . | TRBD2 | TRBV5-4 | TGTGCCAGCAGCCTAGCGGGAGTTTCCAGGAATGAGCAGTTCTTC | CASSLAGVSRNEQFF
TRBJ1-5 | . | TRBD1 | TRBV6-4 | TGTGCCAGCAGTGTCGTACCGGGACAGGGTAGTGGCAATCAGCCCCAGCATTTT | CASSVVPGQGSGNQPQHF
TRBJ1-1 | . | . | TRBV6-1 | TGTGCCAGCAGTGAATACGGAGAGAGGGCTGAAGCTTTCTTT | CASSEYGERAEAFF
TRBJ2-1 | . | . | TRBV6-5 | TGTGCCAGCAGCCGACCCCAGGGTCGTGGTGAGCAGTTCTTC | CASSRPQGRGEQFF
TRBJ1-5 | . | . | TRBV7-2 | TGTGCCAGCAGCTTAAGGCAGGGAACACCCCAGCATTTT | CASSLRQGTPQHF
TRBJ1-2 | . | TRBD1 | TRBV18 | TGTGCCAGCTCACCCTTGGGACAGACGAATGGCTACACCTTC | CASSPLGQTNGYTF
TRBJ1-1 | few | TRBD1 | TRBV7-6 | TGTGCCAGCAGCTTACAGGCAGGGGGCATGGTCACTGAAGCTTTCTTT | CASSLQAGGMVTEAFF
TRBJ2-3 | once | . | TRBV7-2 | TGTGCCAGCAGCCCCCGTTCGCGGGGATGGGAGCCCACAGATACGCAGTATTTT | CASSPRSRGWEPTDTQYF
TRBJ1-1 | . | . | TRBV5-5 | TGTGCCAGCAGGGAGTGGGGAGCCGACCCAGAAGCTTTCTTT | CASREWGADPEAFF
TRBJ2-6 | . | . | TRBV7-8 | TGTGCCAGCAGCTCCTTAGGGCTGACAAGCTCTGGGGCCAACGTCCTGACTTTC | CASSSLGLTSSGANVLTF
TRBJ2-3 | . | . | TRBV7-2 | TGTGCCAGCAGCTTACTCACAGGGTACACAGATACGCAGTATTTT | CASSLLTGYTDTQYF
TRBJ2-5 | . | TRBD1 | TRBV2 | TGTGCCAGCAGGGACTTGACAGGGGTAAAAGAGACCCAGTACTTC | CASRDLTGVKETQYF
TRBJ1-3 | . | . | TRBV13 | TGTGCCAGCAGCTTACAGGGCAAGGCCTCTGGAAACACCATATATTTT | CASSLQGKASGNTIYF